This T cell receptor (beta chain) emerged from a study of T cells in Graves' hyperthyroidism and ophthalmopathy. In this sample, this clonotype turned up many times. Its specificity is not known. Broader study findings: In blood, most of the thyroid clonotypes expanded above 0.001 were also present. A median roughly six months before onset, the model predicted ophthalmopathy.

V lost 3 bases to trimming and J lost 8 bases, with 9 bases between them. CDR3 length: 12 amino acids. The germline CDR1 and CDR2 sequences are SGHRS and YFSETQ. Using RNA transcripts as the source, TCR beta CDR3 regions were amplified. Carried out on the TCR CDR3, a first-round RT-PCR used the HTBI primer set. TCRdb called the multiplex PCR reads again in MiXCR, with one record for every CDR3 protein. The sample includes under 300,000 distinct CDR3 sequences, roughly 15% of them seen just once. It was uncontrolled infection, other autoimmune disease, pregnancy or lactation that excluded patients. The receptor comes from a woman in her forties or fifties with Graves' hyperthyroidism that later progressed to Graves' ophthalmopathy. Sequenced sample: blood. The J gene is TRBJ2-1, the V gene TRBV5-1; TRBD2 is a possible D gene (5 bases). For the CDR3, the DNA is TGCGCCAGCAGCTCAATTAGCGATGAGCAGTTCTTC. It yields the protein CASSSISDEQFF.